This note documents a single TCR beta chain sequence. This sample is part of a study of blood T cell repertoires in COVID-19. This CDR3 region has 14 residues. The ends were cut back, 3 bases at V and 3 bases at J, with 14 bases in the middle. Germline lookup yields CDR1 DFQATT and CDR2 SNEGSKA (reference sequence). The repertoire was sequenced with immunoSEQ multiplex PCR; TCRdb's copy has only in-frame clones and lacks some. The sample contains around 300,000 clones, almost 90% of which appear only once. The receptor comes from a woman in her thirties with COVID-19, enrolled during active disease. This chain connects TRBV20-1 to TRBJ1-2; D unclear. The sample taken for sequencing was peripheral blood. CDR3 nucleotide sequence: TGCAGTGCTAGTTGGTGGGCAGCGGACTATGGCTACACCTTC. Its protein product is CSASWWAADYGYTF.